Listed below are T cell receptor beta chains from one sample, sequenced in a study of blood T cell repertoires in COVID-19. Libraries were prepared by immunoSEQ multiplex PCR; TCRdb keeps only in-frame clonotypes and omits some of them. Of some 270,000 clones listed, around 83% are singletons. Material: PBMCs or T cells enriched from blood (not recorded which). The receptors were gathered from a woman aged 45 to 65 who had been exposed to COVID-19. The CDR3 runs from the conserved cysteine through the conserved F or W. A D gene is named only where the DNA matches it firmly. The size field is filled for only some rows; it gives once, few, many or a size class.

D | J | V | size | CDR3 | DNA
NA | TRBJ2-7 | TRBV9 | once | CASSPRGSLSYEQYF | TGTGCCAGCAGCCCACGGGGAAGCCTCTCCTACGAGCAGTACTTC
NA | TRBJ1-2 | TRBV6-5 | NA | CASSYSGGQSYGYTF | TGTGCCAGCAGTTACTCCGGGGGTCAGAGCTATGGCTACACCTTC
TRBD1 | TRBJ1-5 | TRBV6-6 | NA | CASLDRDGNQPQHF | TGTGCCAGCCTTGACAGGGATGGCAATCAGCCCCAGCATTTT
TRBD1 | TRBJ1-1 | TRBV28 | NA | CASSPGRRGLATEAFF | TGTGCCAGCAGTCCAGGGAGAAGGGGGCTTGCCACTGAAGCTTTCTTT
NA | TRBJ2-7 | TRBV19 | NA | CASSITGSYYEQYF | TGTGCCAGTAGTATAACAGGGTCCTACTACGAGCAGTACTTC
NA | TRBJ1-1 | TRBV6-6 | NA | CASSPLGRGHTEAFF | TGTGCCAGCAGCCCCCTGGGGAGGGGCCACACTGAAGCTTTCTTT
TRBD1 | TRBJ1-4 | TRBV6-1 | once | CASSEGQGNEKLFF | TGTGCCAGCAGTGAGGGACAGGGGAATGAAAAACTGTTTTTT
TRBD1 | TRBJ1-2 | TRBV7-2 | few | CASSPGQGEGGYTF | TGTGCCAGCAGCCCCGGACAGGGGGAGGGAGGCTACACCTTC
TRBD1 | TRBJ2-1 | TRBV5-6 | NA | CASSTWDRFNEQFF | TGTGCCAGCAGCACCTGGGACAGATTTAATGAGCAGTTCTTC
NA | TRBJ1-1 | TRBV19 | NA | CASSIWGAEAFF | TGTGCCAGTAGTATATGGGGGGCTGAAGCTTTCTTT